Listed below are T cell receptor beta chains from one sample, sequenced in a study of blood T cell repertoires in COVID-19. Generated by immunoSEQ multiplex PCR, the TCRdb table keeps only in-frame clones and is missing some. In the table there are 120,000 to 150,000 clones, approximately 80% of which are singletons. The source material was peripheral blood. These receptors came from a man in his sixties with active or convalescent COVID-19. The CDR3 runs from the conserved cysteine through the conserved F or W. Fields, in order: J gene, V gene, CDR3 protein.

>TRBJ2-5|TRBV28
CASSFGGRETQYF
>TRBJ2-1|TRBV19
CASSQPGQALFF
>TRBJ2-3|TRBV27
CASRRGTSGRTDTQYF
>TRBJ1-1|TRBV6-5
CASSYPRATEAFF
>TRBJ2-7|TRBV7-2
CASSSPPGTRVYEQYF
>TRBJ2-7|TRBV7-2
CASSLTPGVSEQYF
>TRBJ1-2|TRBV5-3
CARSCAHKETPNYGYTF
>TRBJ1-3|TRBV4-3
CASSQEVRGSLSGNTIYF
>TRBJ2-7|TRBV11-3
CASSVGGPDEQYF
>TRBJ1-5|TRBV19
CASSVNSNQPQHF
>TRBJ1-2|TRBV28
CASRGTGVHEGYTF
>TRBJ2-1|TRBV7-3
CASSLVLAGGEQFF
>TRBJ2-2|TRBV24-1
CATSDLGLNTGELFF
>TRBJ1-2|TRBV2
CASSDAQGQGDLYGYTF
>TRBJ2-7|TRBV7-9
CASSLASVMRDEQYF
>TRBJ2-3|TRBV28
CASGGPPGYTQYF
>TRBJ1-5|TRBV7-2
CASSFYNQPQHF
>TRBJ2-3|TRBV9
CASSVVEGRPLTQYF
>TRBJ2-1|TRBV19
CASSIGGRGLGGYEQFF
>TRBJ2-7|TRBV5-1
CASSWETGIYEQYF
>TRBJ2-1|TRBV5-1
CASTSTSGSLNEQFF